The rows below give T cell receptor beta chains drawn from one sample of a study of cytomegalovirus exposure and HLA in healthy donors. Measured with immunoSEQ multiplex PCR; TCRdb has only the in-frame clones, and not every one. The repertoire holds about 190,000 clones, with over 80% as singletons. The sequenced material came from PBMCs. Source of these receptors: a woman between 45 and 65 years old in good health and CMV-seropositive. The conserved cysteine and the conserved F or W are not part of the CDR3 here. The order of the fields is V gene, clone size, CDR3 length, J gene, CDR3 protein. Size tells how often a clone was seen (once, few, many) or the class of an expanded clone, and some rows leave it out.

TRBV4-2	few	11	TRBJ1-3	ASGQGSGNTIY
TRBV7-8	-	13	TRBJ2-7	ASSLGGTGGYEQY
TRBV19	-	14	TRBJ2-1	ASIDAGQGARDEQF
TRBV7-6	-	14	TRBJ2-3	ASSFQRELPTDTQY
TRBV7-2	once	13	TRBJ2-5	ASSSGRGGQRAQY
TRBV29-1	-	11	TRBJ2-5	SAYSRFQETQY
TRBV5-1	-	13	TRBJ1-4	ASSSGVTTNEKLF
TRBV7-9	-	13	TRBJ1-2	ASSLSAVGNYGYT
TRBV5-4	-	12	TRBJ1-1	ASSLLGMNTEAF
TRBV2	-	14	TRBJ2-4	ASTLDRAITKNIQY
TRBV5-6	-	14	TRBJ1-5	ASSIRGLGRGQPQH
TRBV4-1	-	15	TRBJ2-5	ASSQGGSGGRRETQY
TRBV7-2	-	11	TRBJ2-1	ASSFSEYNEQF
TRBV7-2	-	13	TRBJ2-7	ASSSPPPGGYEQY
TRBV9	-	14	TRBJ1-2	ASSVGQGTGNYGYT
TRBV5-4	-	14	TRBJ2-3	ASSFGASGGTDTQY